This TCR beta chain was recorded in a study of T cells in tuberculosis. Study-wide background: The T cells targeted glucose monomycolate, a mycobacterial lipid, via CD1B.

Latent tuberculosis screening used tuberculin skin test and IGRA at entry. Whole-study findings and limits: Active tuberculosis alpha repertoires lay closer to GMM-specific TCRs than controls'. Samples were chosen by availability of cryopreserved specimens.

Clones were read by immunoSEQ multiplex PCR, and TCRdb kept only the in-frame ones, dropping some. This sample yields around 30,000 clones, of which around 90% are seen a single time; around 5.7% belongs to the top ten. As to this clone: The antigen is not known.

The clonotype was recovered from a donor between 5 and 29 years old with latent tuberculosis or without tuberculosis infection. Specimen: PBMCs.

CDR3 in DNA: TGTGCCAGCAGTCCAACCTCGGGGGGGCCGTCCGAGCAGTACTTC. The encoded protein is CASSPTSGGPSEQYF. V gene TRBV6-1 combines with J gene TRBJ2-7; 8 bases are shared with TRBD2. The CDR3 totals 15 residues. CDR1 MNHNS and CDR2 SASEGT come from the germline V gene. Trimming took 5 bases from V and 6 from J; bases not matched to a gene: 12.